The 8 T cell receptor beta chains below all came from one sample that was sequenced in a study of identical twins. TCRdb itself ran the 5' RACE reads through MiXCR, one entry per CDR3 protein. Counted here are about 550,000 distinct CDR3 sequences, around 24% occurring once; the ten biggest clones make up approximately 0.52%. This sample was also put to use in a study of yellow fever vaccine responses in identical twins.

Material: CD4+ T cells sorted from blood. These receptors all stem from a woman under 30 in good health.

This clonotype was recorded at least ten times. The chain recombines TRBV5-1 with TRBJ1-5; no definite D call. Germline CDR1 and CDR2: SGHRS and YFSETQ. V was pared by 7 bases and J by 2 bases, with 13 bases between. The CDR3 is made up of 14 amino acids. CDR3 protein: CASSGGPGNQPQHF. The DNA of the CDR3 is TGCGCCAGCTCAGGAGGGCCCGGCAATCAGCCCCAGCATTTT.

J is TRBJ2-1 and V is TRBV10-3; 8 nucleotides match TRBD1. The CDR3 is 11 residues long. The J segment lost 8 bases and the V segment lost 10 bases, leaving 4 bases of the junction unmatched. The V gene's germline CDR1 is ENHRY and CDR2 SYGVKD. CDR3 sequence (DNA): TGTGCCACGCAGGGGGCAGATGAGCAGTTCTTC. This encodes CATQGADEQFF.

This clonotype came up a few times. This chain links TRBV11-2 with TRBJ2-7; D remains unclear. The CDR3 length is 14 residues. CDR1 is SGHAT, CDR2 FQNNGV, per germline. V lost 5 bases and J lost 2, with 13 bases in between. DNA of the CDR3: TGTGCCAGCAGCCAAGTGAGCGTTCCCTACGAGCAGTACTTC. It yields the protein CASSQVSVPYEQYF.

CDR3 nucleotides: TGTGCCAGCAGTTTCGTGACGGGGGGTAATGAAAAACTGTTTTTT. Protein sequence: CASSFVTGGNEKLFF. The rearrangement links TRBV28 to TRBJ1-4; possibly TRBD1 for D (5 bases). Trimming left V 3 bases short and J 4 bases short, with 12 bases between. CDR3 length: 15 residues. Germline V gives CDR1 MDHEN, CDR2 SYDVKM.

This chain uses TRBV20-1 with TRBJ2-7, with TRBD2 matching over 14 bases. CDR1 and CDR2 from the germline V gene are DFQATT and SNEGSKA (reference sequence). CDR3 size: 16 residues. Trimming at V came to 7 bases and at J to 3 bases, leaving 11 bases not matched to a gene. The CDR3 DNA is TGCAGTGGCGGTGGACTAGCGGGAGGATCGGGCTACGAGCAGTACTTC. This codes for CSGGGLAGGSGYEQYF.

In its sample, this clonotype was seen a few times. Written as DNA, the CDR3 is TGCAGTGCATTCGAAAGAGAGACCCAGTACTTC. Translation gives CSAFERETQYF. The chain couples TRBV20-1 to TRBJ2-5, with D unclear. Trimming took 6 bases from V and 4 from J, leaving 9 bases between them. Per the germline V gene, CDR1 is DFQATT and CDR2 is SNEGSKA (reference sequence). The CDR3 is 11 amino acids.

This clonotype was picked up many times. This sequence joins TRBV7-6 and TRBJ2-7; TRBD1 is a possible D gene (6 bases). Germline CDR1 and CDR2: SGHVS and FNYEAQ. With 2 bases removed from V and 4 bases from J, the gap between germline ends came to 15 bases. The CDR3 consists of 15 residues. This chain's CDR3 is CASSLKPGHNYEQYF. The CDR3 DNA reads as TGTGCCAGCAGCTTAAAGCCGGGACACAATTACGAGCAGTACTTC. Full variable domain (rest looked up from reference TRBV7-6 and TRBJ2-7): GAGVSQSPRYKVTKRGQDVALRCDPISGHVSLYWYRQALGQGPEFLTYFNYEAQQDKSGLPNDRFSAERPEGSISTLTIQRTEQRDSAMYRCASSLKPGHNYEQYFGPGTRLTVT.

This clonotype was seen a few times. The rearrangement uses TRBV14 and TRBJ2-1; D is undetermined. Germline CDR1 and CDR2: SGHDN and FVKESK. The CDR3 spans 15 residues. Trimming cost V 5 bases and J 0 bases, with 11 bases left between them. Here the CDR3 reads CASSKLYGSYNEQFF. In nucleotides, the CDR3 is TGTGCCAGCAGCAAACTCTACGGCTCCTACAATGAGCAGTTCTTC. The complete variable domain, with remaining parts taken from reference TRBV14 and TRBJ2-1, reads EAGVTQFPSHSVIEKGQTVTLRCDPISGHDNLYWYRRVMGKEIKFLLHFVKESKQDESGMPNNRFLAERTGGTYSTLKVQPAELEDSGVYFCASSKLYGSYNEQFFGPGTRLTVL.